Below, one T cell receptor (beta chain) is given with its context. This entry is derived from a study of blood T cell repertoires in COVID-19. The overall study: T cells, B-cell-depleted T cells, or PBMCs supplied cDNA or gDNA.

CDR1 MRHNA and CDR2 SNTAGT come from the germline V gene. CDR3 size: 15 residues. Trimming cost V 2 bases and J 5 bases; bases outside gene matches: 4. Original handling: Researchers report that nucleated cell counts were estimated from reference gene primer amplification. The protocol was immunoSEQ multiplex PCR, while the TCRdb copy is restricted to in-frame clones and leaves out a portion. V and J calls and clone size are given by that table; D and trimming were obtained from the DNA. The data contain about 110,000 clones, roughly 85% of them singletons. This clonotype was sampled from a man aged 45-65 years with acute or convalescent COVID-19. The sample consisted of peripheral blood. The J gene is TRBJ2-3, the V gene TRBV6-4; 10 nucleotides agree with TRBD2. CDR3 coding DNA: TGTGCCAGCAGTGACGCTAGCGGGAGAGGAGATACGCAGTATTTT. Its protein product is CASSDASGRGDTQYF.